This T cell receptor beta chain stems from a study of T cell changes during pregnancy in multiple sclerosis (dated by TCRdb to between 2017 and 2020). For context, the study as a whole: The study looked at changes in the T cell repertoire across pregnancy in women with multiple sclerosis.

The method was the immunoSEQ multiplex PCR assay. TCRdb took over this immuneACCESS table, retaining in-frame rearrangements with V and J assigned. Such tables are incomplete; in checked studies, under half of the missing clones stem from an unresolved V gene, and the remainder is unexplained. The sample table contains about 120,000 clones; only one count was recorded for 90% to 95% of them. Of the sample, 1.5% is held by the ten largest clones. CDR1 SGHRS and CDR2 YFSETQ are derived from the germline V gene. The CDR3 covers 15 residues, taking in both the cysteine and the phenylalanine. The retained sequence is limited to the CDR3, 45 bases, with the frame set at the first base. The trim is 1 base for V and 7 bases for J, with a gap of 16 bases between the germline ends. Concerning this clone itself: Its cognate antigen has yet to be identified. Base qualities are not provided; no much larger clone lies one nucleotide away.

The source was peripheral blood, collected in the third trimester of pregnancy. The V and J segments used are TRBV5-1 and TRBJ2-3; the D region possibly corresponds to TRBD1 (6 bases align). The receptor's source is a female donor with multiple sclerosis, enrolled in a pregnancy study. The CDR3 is CASSLLQWGRNTQYF. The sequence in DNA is TGCGCCAGCAGCTTGCTGCAGTGGGGGCGGAATACGCAGTATTTT.